This note documents a single T cell receptor (beta chain) sequence. This sample stems from a study of CD8+CD57+ T cells in acquired aplastic anemia. Turning to the study itself: Average DNA yield from sorted CD4+ and CD8+ cells was around 3 ug.

Genomic DNA, the template, was used for profiling of the TCR beta VDJ and CDR3. TCRdb itself ran the reads through MiXCR, one entry per CDR3 protein. This repertoire shows about 160,000 distinct CDR3 sequences, roughly 47% found once; its top ten account for 1.1%. The V gene lost 0 bases and the J gene lost 13 bases, with 19 bases spanning the gap. This CDR3 has 14 residues. CDR1 is SGHRS and CDR2 is YFSETQ in the germline V gene. This TCR came from a human donor in good health. This chain joins TRBV5-1 and TRBJ2-5, with D perhaps TRBD1 or TRBD2 (5 bases each). The sample comprised sorted CD4+, CD8+, or CD8+CD57+ T cells (not recorded which) from PBMCs. The CDR3 protein is CASSLGQMGDPRYF. CDR3 nucleotide sequence: TGCGCCAGCAGCTTGGGACAAATGGGGGACCCCCGGTACTTC.